This T cell receptor beta chain came from a study of identical twins. MiXCR was run by TCRdb on the 5' RACE reads, yielding one entry per CDR3 protein. The repertoire holds 600,000 to 850,000 distinct CDR3 sequences, with around a sixth as singletons. The CDR3 loop spans 13 amino acids. The V gene lost 3 bases and the J gene lost 10 bases, with 15 bases spanning the gap. Germline V gene lookup returns CDR1 SGHNT and CDR2 YENEEA. In addition, the sample was reused for a study of T cells expressing NK-cell markers. That study adds: Underlying the TCR beta repertoires were sorted CD3+CD56+NKG2C+, CD3+CD56+NKG2C- and CD3+CD56-NKG2C+ T cells. NKG2C+ dominant clonotypes from roughly 6 donors made up roughly 1.0-8% of CD8+ T cells.

This chain joins TRBV11-3 and TRBJ1-1; perhaps TRBD1 as D (6 bases). The sequenced material came from PBMCs. This TCR was sampled from a woman in her late teens or twenties in good health. The DNA for the CDR3 is TGTGCCAGCAGCTTTGCAGGGGCCGGTGGAGCTTTCTTT. Its translation is CASSFAGAGGAFF.